This T cell receptor (beta chain) was identified in a study of human T cells and chemical hapten exposure (dated by TCRdb to about 2021). With respect to the entire study: For sensitization, 2% DPC in acetone was applied to a 2 cm by 2 cm area of upper inner arm skin. Peripheral blood TCR repertoire changes were tracked in vivo in alopecia patients during primary and secondary sensitization to the hapten diphenylcyclopropenone (DPC). The patient cohort, mostly female, included alopecia areata with under or over 50% scalp involvement, alopecia totalis and alopecia universalis. Blood samples were taken from patients before sensitization (week 0) and at 2, 6 and about 24 weeks after DPC sensitization. Weekly therapeutic DPC doses were additionally applied to the scalp of patients throughout the roughly 23-week study period. Patch testing was done on the upper back using Finn chambers containing 0.01% DPC, and results were scored after 6 days according to International Contact Dermatitis Research Group standards. Twenty-nine alopecia patients provided blood for TCR sequencing at one to four time points (pre-sensitization, 2, 6 and 24 weeks). Libraries were combined into a pool for sequencing, and differences in TCR yield between samples came mainly from small differences in library volumes within the pool.

The library was produced with RACE. Sequencing used a NextSeq 500. Library preparation attached unique molecular identifiers to individual cDNA molecules for quantitative, reproducible TCR counting. For every blood RNA sample, sequencing covered both the TCR alpha and TCR beta chains. Concerning the study's data processing: Samples had a median of about 90,000 TCRs, with a range from about 23,224 to 750,000. The Decombinator software suite was used to annotate V, J and CDR3 in the TCR reads. Every sample was subsampled to the same number of TCRs (28,000) for the PS versus PT1 abundance plots. TCRs were defined as expanded if absent before sensitization and observed at least eight times at the 2-week time point. TCRdb itself trimmed the public reads at Q25 with fastp, ran MiXCR and retained productive beta chains. Each CDR3 protein gets just one entry, which takes the most common genes and DNA from the rows behind it. These V and J calls derive from TCRdb rather than the authors' analysis. The sample contains roughly 74,000 distinct CDR3 sequences, 30% to 35% of them found a single time. The ten largest clones capture about 8.1% of the sample.

In light of the paper, this sample's time point label describes: patch test 1, 2 weeks after DPC sensitization. What this sample's treatment or condition label stands for: therapeutic diphenylcyclopropenone sensitization with weekly scalp DPC. Blood at each patch-test visit was drawn before the patch test was applied. Patients were considered eligible if aged 18 to 70, diagnosed with alopecia and deemed suitable for DPC therapy, and patients were excluded if pregnant. Unfractionated whole blood was collected in Tempus Blood RNA tubes, and total RNA was extracted from that blood. Here is what the overall study found, with its caveats: The number of TCRs above 1 in 1000 frequency did not change with DPC sensitization; there was no evidence of global repertoire structure alterations. Patch test score was positively correlated with the number of PT1 expanded TCRs, with significance at thresholds 8, 16 and 32 but not at 4. After repeated subsampling, the strength of the expansion versus patch-test correlation and the threshold at which it became significant changed. Compared with pre-sensitization or healthy control sets, expanded TCRs formed significantly more large CDR3 similarity clusters, which is consistent with antigen-driven responses. All patients had alopecia, a presumed autoimmune disease, so their immune response might differ from that of healthy individuals.

Including the terminal cysteine and phenylalanine, the CDR3 comprises 13 residues. The entry retains the CDR3 DNA only, 39 bases that are in frame from base 1. Reading the germline V gene gives CDR1 MNHNS and CDR2 SASEGT. At the junction V is shortened by 7 bases and J by 8 bases, with 15 bases in between. Concerning this clonotype itself: What this receptor recognizes is not known. It has no much larger one-base neighbor in the sample; base qualities were not kept.

This chain is built from TRBV6-1 and TRBJ2-1; the D segment might be TRBD1 or TRBD2, since each matches 5 bases. The source was whole blood, collected in connection with sensitization to the hapten diphenylcyclopropenone (DPC). The sequence came from a middle-aged man with alopecia areata. Some clones in this sample may be carry-over from other donors' samples. Read as DNA, the sequence is TGTGCCAGCATGCGATGGGGGTCGGATGAGCAGTTCTTC. This gives the protein CASMRWGSDEQFF.